The source of this TCR beta chain is a study of technical replicates of blood from a handful of donors. This CDR3 is 13 amino acids long. Looked up from germline, CDR1 is MGHDK and CDR2 is SYGVNS. Deletions cut 3 bases from V and 7 bases from J, with 12 bases between. TCRdb's table, derived via immunoSEQ multiplex PCR, lists solely in-frame clones and lacks some. The sample lists 65,000 to 80,000 clones; over 95% were seen once. The TCR was taken from a human donor in good health. V is TRBV25-1 and J is TRBJ1-2, with D tentatively TRBD1 (6 bases). The sequencing input was T cells isolated from PBMCs. CDR3 sequence (DNA): TGTGCCAGCAGTGAGTTCGACAGGTGTGGCTACACCTTC. It yields the protein CASSEFDRCGYTF.